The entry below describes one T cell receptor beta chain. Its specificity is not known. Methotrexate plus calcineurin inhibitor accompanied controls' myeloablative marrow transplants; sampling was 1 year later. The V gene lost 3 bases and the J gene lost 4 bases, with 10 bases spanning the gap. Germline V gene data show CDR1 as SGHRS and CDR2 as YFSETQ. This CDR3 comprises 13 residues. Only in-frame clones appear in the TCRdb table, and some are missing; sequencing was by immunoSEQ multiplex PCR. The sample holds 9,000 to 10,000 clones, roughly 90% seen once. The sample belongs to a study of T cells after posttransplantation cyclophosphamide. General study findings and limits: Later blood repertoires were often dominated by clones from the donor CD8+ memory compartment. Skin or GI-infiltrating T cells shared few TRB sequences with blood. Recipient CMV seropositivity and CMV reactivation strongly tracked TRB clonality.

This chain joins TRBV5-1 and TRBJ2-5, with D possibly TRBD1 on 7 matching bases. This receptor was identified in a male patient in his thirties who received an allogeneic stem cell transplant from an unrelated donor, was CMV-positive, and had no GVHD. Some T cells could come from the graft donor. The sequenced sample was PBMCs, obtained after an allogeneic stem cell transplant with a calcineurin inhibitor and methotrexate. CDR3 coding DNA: TGCGCCAGCAGCTCCCAGGGGGGAGAGACCCAGTACTTC. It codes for CASSSQGGETQYF. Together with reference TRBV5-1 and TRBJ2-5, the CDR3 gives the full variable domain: KAGVTQTPRYLIKTRGQQVTLSCSPISGHRSVSWYQQTPGQGLQFLFEYFSETQRNKGNFPGRFSGRQFSNSRSEMNVSTLELGDSALYLCASSSQGGETQYFGPGTRLLVL.